The entry that follows covers one TCR beta chain sequence. Antigen: not known. The data were taken from a study of T cell responses to AZD1222 COVID-19 vaccine. Clones were read by immunoSEQ multiplex PCR, and TCRdb kept only the in-frame ones, dropping some. This table has tens of thousands of clones, over 60% appearing once. Germline V gene sequence: CDR1 SGHKS, CDR2 YYEKEE (reference sequence). The V and J ends lost 4 bases and 8 bases, in that order; junction bases with no gene match: 12. This CDR3 region has 16 residues. Study findings and constraints: Reportedly, nearly half the spike-specific TCRs target unmutated variant regions. Clonal diversity may have been underestimated in mostly white British donors. AZD1222 recipients seropositive at baseline numbered only 5 or 6.

The chain carries TRBV5-5 and TRBJ2-1, with TRBD2 matching over 10 bases. This TCR was sampled from an adult in good health. This specimen was peripheral blood, taken on day 0 of AZD1222 vaccination. The CDR3: CASSQIERGGPDEQFF. The CDR3, as DNA: TGTGCCAGCAGCCAGATTGAGCGGGGGGGCCCGGATGAGCAGTTCTTC.